This entry concerns a single T cell receptor (beta chain). Antigen: not known. The PCR employed 60 Vbeta primers together with 13 Jbeta primers. Repertoires were generated with immunoSEQ multiplex PCR, while TCRdb's copy carries only in-frame clones and drops some. Among 99,000 or so clones listed, approximately 78% were seen once. The data were obtained in a study of cytomegalovirus exposure and HLA in healthy donors. Across the study: Early released data had 80 million or so unique TCRs, all coming from HLA-typed donors.

Findings of the study overall: Further analysis, carried out later, found HLA-associated TCR beta chains more clonally expanded than equally common other chains. It was reported in a later analysis that an Asian-associated ancestry cluster showed fewer N-insertions than the approximately 700-donor mean. Previously analyzed data showed that most TCR beta V segments were productive at a frequency of about 87% or about 30%.

This CDR3 contains 13 residues. Trimming stripped 3 bases from V and 5 bases from J, with 11 bases between. Looked up from germline, CDR1 is SGHVS and CDR2 is FQNEAQ. This receptor was taken from a woman aged 40 to 50 in good health and CMV-seronegative. This chain joins TRBV7-8 and TRBJ2-7, with a possible D match to TRBD1 (5 bases). Sequencing was performed on PBMCs. This CDR3 is CASSFLGQNEQYF. Written as DNA, the CDR3 is TGTGCCAGCAGCTTTTTGGGGCAAAACGAGCAGTACTTC.